What follows is one TCR beta chain and its context. This sample is drawn from a study of T cells in Graves' hyperthyroidism and ophthalmopathy. Amplified regions were TCR beta CDR3 sequences from RNA transcripts. The HTBI primer set drove a first-round RT-PCR of the TCR CDR3. Each CDR3 protein is one row after TCRdb ran MiXCR on the multiplex PCR reads. The sample gives around 700,000 distinct CDR3 sequences, 18% of which show up once; about a sixth is in the top ten. This CDR3 contains 15 residues. V lost 1 base to trimming and J lost 8 bases, with 14 bases between them. The V gene's germline CDR1 is MNHNS and CDR2 SASEGT.

The rearrangement joins TRBV6-1 to TRBJ1-4; D possibly corresponds to TRBD1 (5 bases). Sequences were obtained from blood. The clonotype originates from a woman aged 45-60 years with Graves' hyperthyroidism that later progressed to Graves' ophthalmopathy. The CDR3 sequence: CASSEVGASGEKLFF. DNA for the CDR3: TGTGCCAGCAGTGAAGTCGGGGCCTCCGGAGAAAAACTGTTTTTT.